The entry below gives a single TCR beta chain sequence along with its context. This sample is part of a study of T cell changes during pregnancy in multiple sclerosis. Generated by immunoSEQ multiplex PCR, the TCRdb table keeps only in-frame clones and is missing some. The sample lists tens of thousands of clones, roughly 93% occurring once. The V gene lost 0 bases and the J gene lost 4 bases, with 19 bases spanning the gap. This CDR3 spans 17 amino acids. CDR1 and CDR2 (germline): SGHRS, YFSETQ. This specimen was peripheral blood, taken in the third trimester of pregnancy. The sequence derives from a female donor with multiple sclerosis, enrolled in a pregnancy study. The genes are TRBV5-1 and TRBJ1-1, with D maybe TRBD1 (6 bases). For the CDR3, the DNA is TGCGCCAGCAGCTTGGGGCCGGGGGGGGGCGATTTCACTGAAGCTTTCTTT. It yields the protein CASSLGPGGGDFTEAFF.